This T cell receptor beta chain derives from a study of beta chain features in type 1 diabetes. Study results and caveats: Type 1 diabetes patients had moderately but significantly shorter TCRB CDR3s in all four CD4+ subsets.

This clone was found a few times. Its target is not known. The study reverse transcribed the entire isolated RNA, so it sequenced expressed TCRB transcripts. The protocol was immunoSEQ multiplex PCR, while the TCRdb copy is restricted to in-frame clones and leaves out a portion. This repertoire shows roughly 50,000 clones, around 40% found once; its top ten account for approximately 1.4%. Germline V lookup: CDR1 SGDLS, CDR2 YYNGEE. With 0 bases removed from V and 6 bases from J, the gap between germline ends came to 7 bases. The CDR3 spans 13 residues. The clonotype was recovered from a man aged 25-40 years with type 1 diabetes. The sample was Tregs from blood. The J gene is TRBJ1-5, the V gene TRBV9, with D unresolved. The CDR3 is CASSVGSAQPQHF. In DNA, the CDR3 is TGTGCCAGCAGCGTAGGCAGCGCTCAGCCCCAGCATTTT.